The present entry profiles one T cell receptor beta chain with its context. There are a few counts of this clonotype. Its antigen has not been determined. No base quality values were provided; no much bigger clone lies one nucleotide off. Ficoll-Paque density gradient centrifugation was the method used to isolate PBMCs. Sequencing was performed on an Illumina NovaSeq 6000. TCRalpha and TCRbeta cDNA libraries were constructed by 5'RACE with constant-segment primers, with sample barcodes and unique molecular identifiers being introduced. Trizol reagent was used to extract RNA from every sample. Libraries were amplified in two PCR steps, with a second sample barcode and Illumina TruSeq adapters added in the second step. Sequencing of the libraries was done on an Illumina NovaSeq, producing 2 x 150 bp paired-end reads. The paper's data handling went like this. Reads were demultiplexed and collapsed into UMI-guided consensus sequences with migec v1.2.7. With mixcr v2.1.11, UMI consensuses were aligned to TRA and TRB V and J templates and assembled into clonotypes. Expanded or contracted clonotypes were those called significant by both edgeR and NoisET, with noise models trained on biological replicates. For edgeR calls, the thresholds were a false discovery rate-adjusted p below 0.01 and a log2 fold-change of 1. As an exploratory analysis of dynamics, max-normalized trajectories of the 1000 most abundant clonotypes were examined by PCA with hierarchical clustering. Each responding clone was given a CD4 or CD8 phenotype based on the CD4+ and CD8+ repertoires, which had been sequenced separately. TCRdb trimmed public reads at Q25 via fastp, called clones via MiXCR and kept in-frame beta chains. CDR3 protein duplicates are merged, each entry listing the most common genes and DNA. These V and J calls originate from TCRdb's pipeline instead of the authors' own analysis. The sample data list approximately 250,000 distinct CDR3 sequences, and 15% of these were observed just once. In total, the top ten clones hold more than 2% of the sample.

These data belong to a study of T-cell memory formation after mild COVID-19 (dated by TCRdb to the early 2020s). Regarding the study in general: Most TCR sequence clusters were specific to one of the two donors. Two young, previously healthy adult volunteers, one female and one male, were included in the cohort. T-cell clones expanding and contracting after mild COVID-19 in a couple of donors were tracked by longitudinal TCRalpha and TCRbeta repertoire sequencing.

From cysteine to phenylalanine, the CDR3 is 19 amino acids long. Only the CDR3 part of the read is kept: 57 bases, read in frame from the first base. V loses 3 bases, J loses 2 bases, and the germline ends lie 25 bases apart. The germline V gene (reference sequence) yields SEHNR for CDR1 and FQNEAQ for CDR2. Summary of the overall study and its limitations: Contracting CD4+ clones turned up mainly in the CM and EM memory subsets, whereas EMRA was where CD8+ clones were enriched. Clones that contracted from day 15 to 85 showed balanced CD4/CD8 phenotypes, whereas a second wave of clones that expanded from day 15 to 37 leaned towards CD4+. SARS-CoV-2 specificity of the second-wave clones peaking on day 37 was not confirmed. Only a couple of mild cases were covered in the study, and larger cohorts including severe cases with pre-infection samples were considered necessary. Some responding clones were detected in pre-infection memory, which suggested that pre-existing cross-reactive memory T cells had joined the SARS-CoV-2 response.

This sequence was found in an adult woman who had mild COVID-19 (a few samples of this study predate the infection). The sample titles of this study are shuffled in the database, so cell type and time point are left out; the donor was told from shared clones. The sample consisted of PBMCs or a T cell subset sorted from them (not recorded which). The chain is encoded by TRBV7-9 joined to TRBJ2-5, and perhaps TRBD1 as D gene, on 6 matching bases. Here is the DNA: TGTGCCAGCAGCTTTCTTATCATCTGGACAGAGAACCTTCAAGAGACCCAGTACTTC. The translation is CASSFLIIWTENLQETQYF.